This TCR beta chain was obtained from a study of T cell repertoires in cytomegalovirus infection. V lost 1 base to trimming and J lost 10 bases; unmatched junction nucleotides: 7. Germline-derived CDR1 and CDR2 are MGHRA and YSYEKL. CDR3 length: 14 residues. Each CDR3 protein is one row after TCRdb ran MiXCR on the reads. The table has some 590,000 distinct CDR3 sequences, over 35% seen once. This clonotype was detected a few times. No antigen is known for it. The sample here was cultured PBMCs, taken from culture after CMV antigen stimulation. The receptor was derived from a human donor in good health (CMV status not recorded). Some clones in this sample may be carry-over from other donors' samples. This chain links TRBV4-1 with TRBJ2-1, with 7 bases fitting TRBD2. As DNA, the CDR3 is TGCGCCAGCAGCCAAGTTGAAGGGAGGGGAGAGCAGTTCTTC. It specifies CASSQVEGRGEQFF.